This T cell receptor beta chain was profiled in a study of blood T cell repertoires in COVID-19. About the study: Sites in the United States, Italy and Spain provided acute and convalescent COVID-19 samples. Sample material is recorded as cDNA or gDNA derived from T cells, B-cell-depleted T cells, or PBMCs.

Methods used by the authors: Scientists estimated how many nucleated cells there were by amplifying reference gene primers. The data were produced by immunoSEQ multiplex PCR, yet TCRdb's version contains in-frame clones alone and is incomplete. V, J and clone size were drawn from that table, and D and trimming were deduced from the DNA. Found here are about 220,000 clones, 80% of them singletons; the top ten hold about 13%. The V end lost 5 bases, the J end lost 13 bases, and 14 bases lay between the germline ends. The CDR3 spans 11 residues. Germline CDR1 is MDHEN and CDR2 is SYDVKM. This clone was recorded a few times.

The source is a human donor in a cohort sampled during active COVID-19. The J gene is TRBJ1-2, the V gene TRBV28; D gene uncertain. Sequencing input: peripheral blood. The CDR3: CASSDTYRPTF. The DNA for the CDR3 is TGTGCCAGCAGTGACACGTATCGGCCCACCTTC.